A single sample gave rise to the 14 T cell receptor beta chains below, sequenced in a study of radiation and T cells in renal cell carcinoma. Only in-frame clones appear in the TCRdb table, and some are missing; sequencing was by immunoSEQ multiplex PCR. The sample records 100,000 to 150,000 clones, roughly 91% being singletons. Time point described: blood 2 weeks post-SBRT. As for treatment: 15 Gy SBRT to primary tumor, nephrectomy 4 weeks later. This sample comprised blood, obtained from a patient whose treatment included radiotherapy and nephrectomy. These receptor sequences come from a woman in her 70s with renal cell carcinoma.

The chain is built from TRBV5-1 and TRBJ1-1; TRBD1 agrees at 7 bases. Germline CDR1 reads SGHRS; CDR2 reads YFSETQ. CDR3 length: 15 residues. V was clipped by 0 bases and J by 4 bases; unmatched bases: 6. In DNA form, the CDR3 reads TGCGCCAGCAGCTTGGCCGACAGGGAGGCCACTGAAGCTTTCTTT. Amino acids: CASSLADREATEAFF.

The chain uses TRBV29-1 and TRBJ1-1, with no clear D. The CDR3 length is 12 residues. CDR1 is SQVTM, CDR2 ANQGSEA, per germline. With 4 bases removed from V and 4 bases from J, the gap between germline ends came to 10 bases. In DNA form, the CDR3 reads TGCAGCGTTGGGGAGGATGGCACTGAAGCTTTCTTT. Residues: CSVGEDGTEAFF.

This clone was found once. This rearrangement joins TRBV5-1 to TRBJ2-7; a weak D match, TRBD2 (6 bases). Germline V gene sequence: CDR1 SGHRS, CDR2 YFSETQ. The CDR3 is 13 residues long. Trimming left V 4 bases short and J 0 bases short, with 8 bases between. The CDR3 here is CASSRLVSYEQYF. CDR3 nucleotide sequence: TGCGCCAGCAGCAGACTAGTCTCCTACGAGCAGTACTTC.

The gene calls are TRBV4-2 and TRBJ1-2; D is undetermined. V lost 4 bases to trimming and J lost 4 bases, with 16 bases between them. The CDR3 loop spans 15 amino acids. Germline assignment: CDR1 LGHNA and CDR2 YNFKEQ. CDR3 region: CASSLGGGSGYGYTF. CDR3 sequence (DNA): TGTGCCAGCAGCCTCGGAGGAGGGTCAGGCTATGGCTACACCTTC.

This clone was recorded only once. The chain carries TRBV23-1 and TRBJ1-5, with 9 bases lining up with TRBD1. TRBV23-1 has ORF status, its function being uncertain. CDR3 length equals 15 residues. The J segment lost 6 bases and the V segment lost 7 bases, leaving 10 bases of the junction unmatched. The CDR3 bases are TGCGCCAGCATAACCGTAACAGGGGGCCCTCAGCCCCAGCATTTT. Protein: CASITVTGGPQPQHF.

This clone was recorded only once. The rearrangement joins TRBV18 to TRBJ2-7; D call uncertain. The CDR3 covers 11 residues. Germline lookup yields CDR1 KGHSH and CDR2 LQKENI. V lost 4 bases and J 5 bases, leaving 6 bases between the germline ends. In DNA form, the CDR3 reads TGTGCCAGCTCACTTACAGACGAGCAGTACTTC. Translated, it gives CASSLTDEQYF.

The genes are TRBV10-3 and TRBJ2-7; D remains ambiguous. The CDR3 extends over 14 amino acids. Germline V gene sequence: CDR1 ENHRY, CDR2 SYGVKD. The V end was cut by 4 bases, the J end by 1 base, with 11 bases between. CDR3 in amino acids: CAISAKRQSYEQYF. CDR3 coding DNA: TGTGCCATCAGTGCGAAGCGCCAGTCCTACGAGCAGTACTTC.

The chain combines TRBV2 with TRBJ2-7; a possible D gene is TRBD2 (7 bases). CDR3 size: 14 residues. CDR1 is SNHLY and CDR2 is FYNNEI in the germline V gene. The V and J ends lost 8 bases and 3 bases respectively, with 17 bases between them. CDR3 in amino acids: CASRKGGADYEQYF. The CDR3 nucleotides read TGTGCCAGCCGAAAGGGGGGGGCCGACTACGAGCAGTACTTC.

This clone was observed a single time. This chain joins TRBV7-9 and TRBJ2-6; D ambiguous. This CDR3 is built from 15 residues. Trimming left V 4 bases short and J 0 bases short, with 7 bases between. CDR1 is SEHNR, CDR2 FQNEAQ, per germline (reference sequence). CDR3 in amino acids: CASSSVPSGANVLTF. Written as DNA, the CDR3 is TGTGCCAGCAGCTCTGTCCCCTCTGGGGCCAACGTCCTGACTTTC. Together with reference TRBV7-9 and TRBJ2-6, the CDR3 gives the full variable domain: DTGVSQNPRHKITKRGQNVTFRCDPISEHNRLYWYRQTLGQGPEFLTYFQNEAQLEKSRLLSDRFSAERPKGSFSTLEIQRTEQGDSAMYLCASSSVPSGANVLTFGAGSRLTVL.

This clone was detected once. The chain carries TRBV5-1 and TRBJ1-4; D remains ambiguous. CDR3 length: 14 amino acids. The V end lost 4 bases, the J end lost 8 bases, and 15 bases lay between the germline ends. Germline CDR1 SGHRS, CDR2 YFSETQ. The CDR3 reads CASSPGGLQEKLFF. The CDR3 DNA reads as TGCGCCAGCAGCCCTGGAGGGTTGCAGGAAAAACTGTTTTTT.

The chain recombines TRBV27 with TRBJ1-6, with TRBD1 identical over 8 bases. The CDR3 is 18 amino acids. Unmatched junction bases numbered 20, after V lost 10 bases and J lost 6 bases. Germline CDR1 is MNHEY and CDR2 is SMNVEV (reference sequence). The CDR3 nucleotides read TGTGCCACAAGGCGGACAGGGTCCGGGGCTACTTCTAATTCACCCCTCCACTTT. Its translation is CATRRTGSGATSNSPLHF.

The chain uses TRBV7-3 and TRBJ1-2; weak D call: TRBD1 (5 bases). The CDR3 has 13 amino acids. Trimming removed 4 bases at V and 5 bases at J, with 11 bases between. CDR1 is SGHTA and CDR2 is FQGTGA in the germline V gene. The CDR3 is CASSSRDGYGYTF. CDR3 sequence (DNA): TGTGCCAGCAGCTCACGGGACGGATATGGCTACACCTTC.

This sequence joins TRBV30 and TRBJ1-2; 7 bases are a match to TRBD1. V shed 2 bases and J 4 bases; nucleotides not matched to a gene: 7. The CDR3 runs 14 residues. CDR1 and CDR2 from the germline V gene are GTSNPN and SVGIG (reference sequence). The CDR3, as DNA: TGTGCCTGGAGTTCCCGAGGGGGCAGCTATGGCTACACCTTC. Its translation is CAWSSRGGSYGYTF.

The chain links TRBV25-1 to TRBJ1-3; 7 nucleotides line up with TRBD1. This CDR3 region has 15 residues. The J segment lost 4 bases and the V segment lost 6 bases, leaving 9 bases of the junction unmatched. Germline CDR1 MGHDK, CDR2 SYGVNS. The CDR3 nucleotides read TGTGCCAGCAGCGACACAGGGGCGAGCGGAAACACCATATATTTT. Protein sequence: CASSDTGASGNTIYF.